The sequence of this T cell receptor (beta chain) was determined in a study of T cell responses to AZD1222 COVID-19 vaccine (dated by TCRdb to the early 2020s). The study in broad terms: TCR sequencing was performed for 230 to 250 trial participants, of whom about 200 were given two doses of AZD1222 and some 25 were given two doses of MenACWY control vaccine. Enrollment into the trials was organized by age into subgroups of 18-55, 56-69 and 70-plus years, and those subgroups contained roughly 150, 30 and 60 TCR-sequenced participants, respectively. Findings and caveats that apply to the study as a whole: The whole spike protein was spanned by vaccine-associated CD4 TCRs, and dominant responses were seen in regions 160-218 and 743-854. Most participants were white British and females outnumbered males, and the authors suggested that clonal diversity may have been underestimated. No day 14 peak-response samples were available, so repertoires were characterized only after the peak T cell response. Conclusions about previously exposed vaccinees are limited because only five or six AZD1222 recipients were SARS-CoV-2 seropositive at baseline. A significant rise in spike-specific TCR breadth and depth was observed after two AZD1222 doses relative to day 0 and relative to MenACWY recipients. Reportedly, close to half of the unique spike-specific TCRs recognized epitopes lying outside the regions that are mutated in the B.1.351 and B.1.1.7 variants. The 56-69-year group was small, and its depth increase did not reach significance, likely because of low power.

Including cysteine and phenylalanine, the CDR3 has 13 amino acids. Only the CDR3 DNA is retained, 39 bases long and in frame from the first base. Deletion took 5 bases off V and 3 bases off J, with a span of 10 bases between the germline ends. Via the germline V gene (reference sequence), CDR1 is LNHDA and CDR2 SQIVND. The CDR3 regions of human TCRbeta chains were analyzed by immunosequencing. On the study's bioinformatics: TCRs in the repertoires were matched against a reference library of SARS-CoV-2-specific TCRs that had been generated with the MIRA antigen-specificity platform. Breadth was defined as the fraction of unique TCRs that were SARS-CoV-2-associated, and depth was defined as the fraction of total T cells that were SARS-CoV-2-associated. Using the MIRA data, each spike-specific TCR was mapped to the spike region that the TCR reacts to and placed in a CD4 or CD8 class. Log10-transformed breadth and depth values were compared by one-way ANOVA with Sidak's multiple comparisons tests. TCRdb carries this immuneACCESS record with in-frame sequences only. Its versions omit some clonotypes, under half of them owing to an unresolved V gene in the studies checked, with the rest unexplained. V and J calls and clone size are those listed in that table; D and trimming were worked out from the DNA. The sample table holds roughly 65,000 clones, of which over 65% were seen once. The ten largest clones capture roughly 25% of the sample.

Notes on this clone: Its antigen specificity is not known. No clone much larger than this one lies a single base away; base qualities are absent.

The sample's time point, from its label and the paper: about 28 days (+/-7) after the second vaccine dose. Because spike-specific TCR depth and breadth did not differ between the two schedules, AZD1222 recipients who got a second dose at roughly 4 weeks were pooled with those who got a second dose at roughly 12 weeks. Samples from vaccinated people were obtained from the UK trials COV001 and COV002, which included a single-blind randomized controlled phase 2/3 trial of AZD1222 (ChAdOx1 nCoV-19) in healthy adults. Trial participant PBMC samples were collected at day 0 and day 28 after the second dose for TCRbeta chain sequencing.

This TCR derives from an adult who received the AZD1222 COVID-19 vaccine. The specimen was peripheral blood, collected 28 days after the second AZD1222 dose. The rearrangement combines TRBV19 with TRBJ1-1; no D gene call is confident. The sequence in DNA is TGTGCCAGTAGTCGATTCAAGGACACTGAAGCTTTCTTT. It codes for CASSRFKDTEAFF.